The 30 T cell receptor beta chains below were found in one sample sequenced in a study of T cell responses to AZD1222 COVID-19 vaccine. The repertoire was sequenced with immunoSEQ multiplex PCR; TCRdb's copy has only in-frame clones and lacks some. The sample gives 80,000 to 100,000 clones, roughly 89% of which show up once; around a tenth is in the top ten. This specimen was peripheral blood, taken 28 days after the second AZD1222 dose. These receptors were taken from an adult who received the AZD1222 COVID-19 vaccine.

The chain has TRBV5-1 and TRBJ2-2; 10 nucleotides match TRBD1. CDR3 length: 18 residues. The V and J ends lost 0 bases and 4 bases, in that order; junction bases with no gene match: 9. Germline CDR1 SGHRS, CDR2 YFSETQ. Here the CDR3 DNA reads TGCGCCAGCAGCTTGGACGTGGGGAGGACAGGGGGCACCGGGGAGCTGTTTTTT. Protein: CASSLDVGRTGGTGELFF.

This clone was counted a few times. The chain joins TRBV21-1 to TRBJ2-2; TRBD2 is the table's D call, not checked against the DNA. TRBV21-1 is a documented pseudogene. CDR3 length equals 16 residues. In DNA, the CDR3 is TGTGCCAGCAGCAAATGTAGCGGGGGGGCCTGCGGGGAGCTGTTTTTT. It is translated as CASSKCSGGACGELFF.

The V gene is TRBV6-5, the J gene TRBJ2-1; 8 bases match TRBD1. This CDR3 contains 12 residues. After removal of 4 bases from V and 13 bases from J, the junction contained 6 bases not matched to a gene. The V gene's germline CDR1 is MNHEY and CDR2 SVGAGI. The CDR3 nucleotides read TGTGCCAGCAGTTGGACAGGGTTAAACCAGTTCTTC. Its protein product is CASSWTGLNQFF.

The chain links TRBV28 to TRBJ2-2; 9 bases fit TRBD2. V shed 4 bases, J shed 5 bases, and the junction held 5 bases outside the gene matches. The CDR3 contains 15 residues. Looked up from germline, CDR1 is MDHEN and CDR2 is SYDVKM. DNA for the CDR3: TGTGCCAGCAGTTCGCGGGGGGGAGGTACCGGGGAGCTGTTTTTT. Translated, it gives CASSSRGGGTGELFF.

This clone was seen once. The chain recombines TRBV6-2 or TRBV6-3 with TRBJ1-5; D gene ambiguous. Trimming stripped 4 bases from V and 7 bases from J, with 14 bases between. The V gene's germline CDR1 is MNHEY and CDR2 SVGEGT. This CDR3 contains 14 residues. The CDR3 sequence: CASSSDDGRQPQHF. In DNA, the CDR3 is TGTGCCAGCAGTTCTGACGATGGCCGACAGCCCCAGCATTTT.

The V gene is TRBV7-3, the J gene TRBJ1-5; D uncertain. The CDR3 sequence is 16 residues long. CDR1 is SGHTA, CDR2 FQGTGA, per germline. The V end was cut by 3 bases, the J end by 5 bases, with 17 bases between. The CDR3 coding sequence is TGTGCCAGCAGCTTCCGGGCCGAACCGCGGGATCAGCCCCAGCATTTT. The encoded protein is CASSFRAEPRDQPQHF.

This chain uses TRBV7-2 with TRBJ1-2, with a tentative D call TRBD1 (6 bases). The CDR3 loop spans 13 amino acids. Germline V gene sequence: CDR1 SGHTA, CDR2 FQGNSA. The germline V and J ends were trimmed by 4 bases and 5 bases, with 11 bases remaining between them. The DNA of the CDR3 is TGTGCCAGCAGCTCCGCAGGGGTATATGGCTACACCTTC. Translating gives CASSSAGVYGYTF.

J is TRBJ1-4 and V is TRBV2; a possible D gene is TRBD1 (6 bases). The CDR3 is 15 residues long. Trimming took 6 bases from V and 7 from J, leaving 18 bases between them. Germline V gene sequence: CDR1 SNHLY, CDR2 FYNNEI. The CDR3 here is CASRTTQGSGEKLFF. In DNA form, the CDR3 reads TGTGCCAGCAGGACGACCCAGGGGAGTGGTGAAAAACTGTTTTTT.

V usage is TRBV29-1 and J usage is TRBJ1-4; perhaps TRBD1 as D (6 bases). With 1 base removed from V and 4 bases from J, the gap between germline ends came to 16 bases. There are 16 residues in the CDR3. CDR1 is SQVTM, CDR2 ANQGSEA, per germline. CDR3 region: CSVEGGGSSNNEKLFF. The CDR3 DNA follows: TGCAGCGTTGAAGGAGGGGGAAGTTCAAATAATGAAAAACTGTTTTTT.

The chain has TRBV29-1 and TRBJ2-5; TRBD1 agrees at 11 bases. After removal of 5 bases from V and 5 bases from J, the junction contained 10 bases not matched to a gene. In germline, CDR1 is SQVTM, CDR2 ANQGSEA. CDR3 length: 15 amino acids. The CDR3 DNA follows: TGCAGCGTTTCCCGGGACAGGGGGTTGTTGGAGACCCAGTACTTC. Amino acid sequence: CSVSRDRGLLETQYF.

CDR3 bases: TGCAGCGTCCGGGGGCCTGTCGTCGATGAGCAGTTCTTC. Amino acids: CSVRGPVVDEQFF. This chain uses TRBV29-1 with TRBJ2-1, with D perhaps TRBD1 or TRBD2 (6 bases each). CDR3 size: 13 residues. Germline V CDR1 and CDR2: SQVTM, ANQGSEA. The V and J ends lost 6 bases and 8 bases respectively, with 17 bases between them.

The chain is built from TRBV6-5 and TRBJ2-7; D is perhaps TRBD2 (7 bases). Germline V gene sequence: CDR1 MNHEY, CDR2 SVGAGI. The CDR3 length is 12 residues. The ends were cut back, 6 bases at V and 9 bases at J, with 15 bases in the middle. The CDR3 coding sequence is TGTGCCAGCAGGGACTACAGGGAGGGGCAGTACTTC. Its protein product is CASRDYREGQYF.

The chain has TRBV4-3 and TRBJ2-3, with TRBD2 identical over 7 bases. Trimming took 3 bases from V and 6 from J; bases not matched to a gene: 6. The CDR3 spans 14 residues. Germline CDR1 and CDR2: LGHNA and YSLEER. The CDR3 is CASSQATRGDTQYF. The CDR3 DNA follows: TGCGCCAGCAGCCAGGCCACGCGGGGGGATACGCAGTATTTT.

The genes are TRBV5-4 and TRBJ1-1, with D unresolved. V gave up 0 bases and J gave up 8 bases, with 14 bases separating them. In germline, CDR1 is SGHNT, CDR2 YYREEE (reference sequence). The CDR3 has 14 residues. The CDR3, as DNA: TGTGCCAGCAGCTTGGGGTTATTTAGATCGGAAGCTTTCTTT. Protein product: CASSLGLFRSEAFF.

The V and J genes are TRBV15 and TRBJ2-7, with TRBD2 matching 7 bases. V lost 0 bases and J lost 0; bases outside the gene matches: 5. The CDR3 is made up of 16 amino acids. CDR1 is LNHNV, CDR2 YYDKDF, per germline (reference sequence). The CDR3 loop reads CATSRDRAGDSYEQYF. In DNA form, the CDR3 reads TGTGCCACCAGCAGAGATCGGGCGGGGGACTCCTACGAGCAGTACTTC.

The chain recombines TRBV9 with TRBJ1-5; maybe TRBD1 (6 bases). Germline V gene lookup returns CDR1 SGDLS and CDR2 YYNGEE. V gave up 0 bases and J gave up 6 bases, with 13 bases separating them. The CDR3 contains 15 residues. In nucleotides, the CDR3 is TGTGCCAGCAGCGTAGATACAGGGAGGGGTCAGCCCCAGCATTTT. Its protein product is CASSVDTGRGQPQHF.

This clone occurred a few times. The rearrangement uses TRBV6-5 and TRBJ1-2; TRBD1 might be the D (5 bases). Trimming cost V 2 bases and J 3 bases, with 10 bases left between them. Germline CDR1 MNHEY, CDR2 SVGAGI. This CDR3 comprises 14 residues. CDR3 protein: CASSYGGSDYGYTF. The CDR3 nucleotides read TGTGCCAGCAGTTACGGGGGATCGGACTATGGCTACACCTTC.

This clone was detected only once. V is TRBV19 and J is TRBJ1-1, with D perhaps TRBD1 (5 bases). Between the trimmed V and J ends, which lost 0 bases and 1 base, there was a span of 12 bases. The CDR3 is 16 residues long. From germline, CDR1 is LNHDA and CDR2 SQIVND (reference sequence). DNA for the CDR3: TGTGCCAGTAGTATAGAGGGAACAGGACCGAACACTGAAGCTTTCTTT. Translation: CASSIEGTGPNTEAFF. The full variable domain, in which reference TRBV19 and TRBJ1-1 provide the parts outside the CDR3, is DGGITQSPKYLFRKEGQNVTLSCEQNLNHDAMYWYRQDPGQGLRLIYYSQIVNDFQKGDIAEGYSVSREKKESFPLTVTSAQKNPTAFYLCASSIEGTGPNTEAFFGQGTRLTVV.

V and J are TRBV12-3 or TRBV12-4 and TRBJ1-2, with D unclear. CDR3 length: 13 residues. Trimming removed 6 bases at V and 2 bases at J, with 10 bases between. The CDR3 sequence: CASRSAGNYGYTF. CDR3 sequence (DNA): TGTGCCAGCAGGTCGGCGGGGAACTATGGCTACACCTTC.

V gene TRBV4-2 combines with J gene TRBJ1-3, with D possibly TRBD1 on 5 matching bases. Germline V gene lookup returns CDR1 LGHNA and CDR2 YNFKEQ. The CDR3 consists of 16 residues. The V end was cut by 0 bases, the J end by 2 bases, with 11 bases between. CDR3 amino acids: CASSQESVGPGNTIYF. DNA of the CDR3: TGTGCCAGCAGCCAAGAGTCCGTGGGGCCTGGAAACACCATATATTTT.

As to this clone: Distinct nucleotide sequences in the sample also encode this CDR3. J is TRBJ1-2 and V is TRBV13; D is uncertain. Trimming took 5 bases from V and 1 from J, leaving 5 bases between them. Germline values: CDR1 PRHDT, CDR2 FYEKMQ (reference sequence). The CDR3 covers 12 residues. CDR3 sequence reads: CASSRINYGYTF. In nucleotides, the CDR3 is TGTGCCAGCAGCCGCATTAACTATGGCTACACCTTC.

J is TRBJ1-5 and V is TRBV24-1; D unresolved. CDR3 length: 16 residues. Germline CDR1 and CDR2: KGHDR and SFDVKD. With 2 bases removed from V and 0 bases from J, the gap between germline ends came to 10 bases. The CDR3 loop is CATSDYSIYSNQPQHF. The DNA of the CDR3 is TGTGCCACCAGTGATTATTCGATCTATAGCAATCAGCCCCAGCATTTT.

The CDR3 protein is CASSYSGQGDNQPQHF. The CDR3 coding sequence is TGTGCCAGCAGTTACTCTGGTCAGGGGGATAATCAGCCCCAGCATTTT. This chain joins TRBV6-2 or TRBV6-3 and TRBJ1-5; the match to TRBD1 covers 7 bases. V lost 0 bases to trimming and J lost 4 bases; unmatched junction nucleotides: 6. The V gene's germline CDR1 is MNHEY and CDR2 SVGEGT. This CDR3 is built from 16 residues.

This clone has a handful of counts. The chain carries TRBV7-9 and TRBJ2-7; TRBD1 agrees at 7 bases. This CDR3 region has 14 residues. The V gene end was trimmed by 5 bases and the J gene end by 6 bases; junction bases not matched to a gene: 10. Germline V gives CDR1 SEHNR, CDR2 FQNEAQ (reference sequence). CDR3 nucleotide sequence: TGTGCCAGCAGCACAACCGGGACAGTCGTCGAGCAGTACTTC. Protein: CASSTTGTVVEQYF.

The V gene is TRBV7-2, the J gene TRBJ2-7, with D perhaps TRBD2 (5 bases). Trimming took 1 base from V and 1 from J, leaving 8 bases between them. The CDR3 has 14 amino acids. CDR1 SGHTA and CDR2 FQGNSA come from the germline V gene. CDR3 coding DNA: TGTGCCAGCAGCTTAGGGGCGGGTTCCTACGAGCAGTACTTC. Protein sequence: CASSLGAGSYEQYF.

This chain joins TRBV2 and TRBJ1-2; TRBD1 aligns across 7 bases. Germline V gives CDR1 SNHLY, CDR2 FYNNEI. The V and J ends lost 6 bases and 4 bases, in that order; junction bases with no gene match: 5. This CDR3 region has 13 residues. The CDR3 protein is CASSTTGLYGYTF. The CDR3 DNA sequence: TGTGCCAGCAGCACGACAGGGCTCTATGGCTACACCTTC.

V and J are TRBV10-1 and TRBJ1-2; D may be TRBD1 (6 bases). This CDR3 region has 17 residues. CDR1 and CDR2 from the germline V gene are WNHNN and SYGVQD (reference sequence). The V end was cut by 6 bases, the J end by 8 bases, with 28 bases between. Written as DNA, the CDR3 is TGCGCCAGCAGGGGACGGGGGCGAACCTCCGCGCGAGGAGGCTACACCTTC. It codes for CASRGRGRTSARGGYTF.

The J gene is TRBJ1-4, the V gene TRBV18, with D unclear. Germline lookup yields CDR1 KGHSH and CDR2 LQKENI. The CDR3 contains 14 residues. Trimming stripped 4 bases from V and 8 bases from J, with 14 bases between. CDR3 region: CASSRSSVGEKLFF. CDR3 DNA: TGTGCCAGCTCACGGTCCTCCGTAGGGGAAAAACTGTTTTTT.

The genes are TRBV10-1 and TRBJ1-1, with TRBD1 identical over 7 bases. The V segment lost 1 base and the J segment 5 bases; nucleotides outside the gene matches: 4. The germline gives CDR1 WNHNN, CDR2 SYGVQD (reference sequence). The CDR3 loop spans 14 amino acids. CDR3 loop: CASSEWSGGTEAFF. In DNA form, the CDR3 reads TGCGCCAGCAGTGAGTGGTCAGGGGGGACTGAAGCTTTCTTT.

In the case of this clone: This likely comes from a read error, as the CDR3 has no conserved phenylalanine or tryptophan at its end. The DNA is omitted, as the CDR3 cannot be located on it reliably, and the CDR3 follows TCRdb's listing. The V and J genes are TRBV6-5 and TRBJ1-2. The V gene's germline CDR1 is MNHEY and CDR2 SVGAGI. The CDR3 contains 10 residues when both ends are counted. The CDR3 is CASRERDVAL.